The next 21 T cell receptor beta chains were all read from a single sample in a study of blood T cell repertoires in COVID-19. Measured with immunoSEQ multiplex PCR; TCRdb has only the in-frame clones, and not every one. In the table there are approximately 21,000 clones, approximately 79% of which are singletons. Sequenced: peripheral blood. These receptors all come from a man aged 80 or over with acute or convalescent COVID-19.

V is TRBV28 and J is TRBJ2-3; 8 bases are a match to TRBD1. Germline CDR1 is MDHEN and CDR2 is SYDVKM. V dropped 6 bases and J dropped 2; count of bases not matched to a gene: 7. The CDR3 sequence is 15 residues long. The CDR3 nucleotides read TGTGCCAGCAGCTCCGGGACAGGATTCACAGATACGCAGTATTTT. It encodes CASSSGTGFTDTQYF.

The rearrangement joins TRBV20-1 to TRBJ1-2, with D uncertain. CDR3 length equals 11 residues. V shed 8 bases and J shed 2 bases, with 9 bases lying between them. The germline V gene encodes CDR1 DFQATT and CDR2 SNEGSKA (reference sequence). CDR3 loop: CSPRANYGYTF. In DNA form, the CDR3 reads TGCAGTCCGCGGGCGAACTATGGCTACACCTTC.

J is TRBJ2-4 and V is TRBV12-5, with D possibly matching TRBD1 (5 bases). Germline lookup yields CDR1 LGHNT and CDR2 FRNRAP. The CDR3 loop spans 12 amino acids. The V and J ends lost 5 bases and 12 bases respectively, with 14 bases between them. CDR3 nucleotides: TGTGCTAGTGGTCCTGGACATTCGGGTCAGTACTTC. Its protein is CASGPGHSGQYF.

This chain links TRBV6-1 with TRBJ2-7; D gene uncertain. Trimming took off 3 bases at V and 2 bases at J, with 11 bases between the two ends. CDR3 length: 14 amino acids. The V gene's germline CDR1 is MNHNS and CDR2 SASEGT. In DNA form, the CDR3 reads TGTGCCAGCAGTGACCCCAGGCAGACCTACGAGCAGTACTTC. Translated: CASSDPRQTYEQYF.

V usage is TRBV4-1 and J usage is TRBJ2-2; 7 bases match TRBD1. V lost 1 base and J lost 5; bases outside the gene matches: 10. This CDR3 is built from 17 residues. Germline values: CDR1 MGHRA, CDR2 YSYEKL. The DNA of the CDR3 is TGCGCCAGCAGCCAAGGAGACAGGGCCCTGTGGACCGGGGAGCTGTTTTTT. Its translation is CASSQGDRALWTGELFF.

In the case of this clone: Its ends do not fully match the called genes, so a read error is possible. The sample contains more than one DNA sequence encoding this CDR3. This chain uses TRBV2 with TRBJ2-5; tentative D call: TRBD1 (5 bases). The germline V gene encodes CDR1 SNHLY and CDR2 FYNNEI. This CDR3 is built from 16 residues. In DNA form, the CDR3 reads TGTGCCAGCAGTGAAGATCCAGGGATGGGCAAAGAGACTCAGTACTTC. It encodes CASSEDPGMGKETQYF.

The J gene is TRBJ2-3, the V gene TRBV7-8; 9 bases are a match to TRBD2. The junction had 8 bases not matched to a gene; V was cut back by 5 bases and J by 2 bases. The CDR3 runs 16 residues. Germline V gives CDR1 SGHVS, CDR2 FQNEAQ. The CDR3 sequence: CASSERLAVTTDTQYF. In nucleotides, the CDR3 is TGTGCCAGCAGCGAAAGACTAGCGGTTACCACAGATACGCAGTATTTT.

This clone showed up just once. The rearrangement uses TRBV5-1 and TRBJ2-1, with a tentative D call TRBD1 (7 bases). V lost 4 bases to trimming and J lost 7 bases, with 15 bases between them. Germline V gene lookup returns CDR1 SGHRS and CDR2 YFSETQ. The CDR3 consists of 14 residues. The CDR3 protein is CASSDPTGRNEQFF. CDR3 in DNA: TGCGCCAGCAGCGACCCGACAGGGAGGAATGAGCAGTTCTTC.

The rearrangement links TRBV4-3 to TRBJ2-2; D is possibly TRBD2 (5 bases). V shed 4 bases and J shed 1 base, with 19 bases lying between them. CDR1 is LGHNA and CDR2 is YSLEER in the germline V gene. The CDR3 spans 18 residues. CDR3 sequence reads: CASSPLVVAKLNTGELFF. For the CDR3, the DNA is TGCGCCAGCAGCCCGCTGGTCGTAGCGAAACTGAACACCGGGGAGCTGTTTTTT.

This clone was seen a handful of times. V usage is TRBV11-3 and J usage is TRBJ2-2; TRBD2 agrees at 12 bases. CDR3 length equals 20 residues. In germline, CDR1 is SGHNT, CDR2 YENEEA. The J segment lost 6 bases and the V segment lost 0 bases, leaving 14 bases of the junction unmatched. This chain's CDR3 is CASSLETSGRFLAWSGELFF. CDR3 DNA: TGTGCCAGCAGCTTAGAGACTAGCGGGAGATTTTTAGCTTGGTCCGGGGAGCTGTTTTTT.

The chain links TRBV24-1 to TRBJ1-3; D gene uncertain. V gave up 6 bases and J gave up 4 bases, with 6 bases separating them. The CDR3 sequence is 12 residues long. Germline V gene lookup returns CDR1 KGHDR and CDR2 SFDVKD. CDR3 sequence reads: CATSPGGNTIYF. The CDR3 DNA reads TGTGCCACCAGTCCGGGGGGAAACACCATATATTTT.

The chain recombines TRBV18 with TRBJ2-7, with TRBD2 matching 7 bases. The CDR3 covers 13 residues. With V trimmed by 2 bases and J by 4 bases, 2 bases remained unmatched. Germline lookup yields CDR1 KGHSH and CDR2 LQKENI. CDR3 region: CASSPTGGYEQYF. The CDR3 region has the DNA TGTGCCAGCTCACCAACGGGGGGATACGAGCAGTACTTC.

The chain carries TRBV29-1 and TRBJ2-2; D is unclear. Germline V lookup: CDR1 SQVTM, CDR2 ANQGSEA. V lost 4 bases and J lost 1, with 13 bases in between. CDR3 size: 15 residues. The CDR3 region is CSVVWQVMNTGELFF. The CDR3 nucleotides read TGCAGCGTTGTGTGGCAGGTCATGAACACCGGGGAGCTGTTTTTT.

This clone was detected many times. The CDR3: CASSPAGSYEQYV. The CDR3 region has the DNA TGTGCCAGCAGTCCGGCGGGATCCTACGAGCAGTACGTC. The rearrangement joins TRBV6-5 to TRBJ2-7; D may be TRBD2 (6 bases). The CDR3 length is 13 residues. V was trimmed by 5 bases and J by 1 base, leaving 9 bases between them. Germline V CDR1 and CDR2: MNHEY, SVGAGI.

The CDR3 reads CASSLDQGLGANVLTF. For the CDR3, the DNA is TGTGCCAGCAGCTTGGACCAGGGGTTGGGGGCCAACGTCCTGACTTTC. The rearrangement joins TRBV5-4 to TRBJ2-6, with D possibly being TRBD1 (6 bases). The V gene's germline CDR1 is SGHNT and CDR2 YYREEE (reference sequence). This CDR3 region has 16 residues. V was trimmed by 0 bases and J by 4 bases, leaving 11 bases between them. The entire variable domain, with the rest obtained from reference TRBV5-4 and TRBJ2-6, is as follows: ETGVTQSPTHLIKTRGQQVTLRCSSQSGHNTVSWYQQALGQGPQFIFQYYREEENGRGNFPPRFSGLQFPNYSSELNVNALELDDSALYLCASSLDQGLGANVLTFGAGSRLTVL.

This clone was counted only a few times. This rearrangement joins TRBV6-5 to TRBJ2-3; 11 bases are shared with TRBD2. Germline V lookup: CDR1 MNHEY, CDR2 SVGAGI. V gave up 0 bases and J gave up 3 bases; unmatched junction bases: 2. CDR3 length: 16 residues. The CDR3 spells CASSYSTSGETDTQYF. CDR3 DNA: TGTGCCAGCAGTTACTCGACTAGCGGGGAGACAGATACGCAGTATTTT.

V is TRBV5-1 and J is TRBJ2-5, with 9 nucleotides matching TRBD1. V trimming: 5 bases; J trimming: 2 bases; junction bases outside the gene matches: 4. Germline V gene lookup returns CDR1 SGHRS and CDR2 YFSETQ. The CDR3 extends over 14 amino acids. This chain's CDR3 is CASRRQGGQETQYF. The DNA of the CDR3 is TGCGCCAGCAGAAGACAGGGGGGGCAAGAGACCCAGTACTTC.

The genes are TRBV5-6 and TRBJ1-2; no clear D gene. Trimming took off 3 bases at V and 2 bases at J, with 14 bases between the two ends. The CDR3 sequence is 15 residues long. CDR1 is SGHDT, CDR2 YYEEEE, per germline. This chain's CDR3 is CASSSSGRLNYGYTF. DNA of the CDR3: TGTGCCAGCAGCTCATCAGGCCGCTTAAACTATGGCTACACCTTC.

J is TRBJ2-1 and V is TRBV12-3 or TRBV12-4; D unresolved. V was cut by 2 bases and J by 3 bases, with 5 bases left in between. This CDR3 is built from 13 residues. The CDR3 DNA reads TGTGCCAGCAGTTTAACCAGCTACAATGAGCAGTTCTTC. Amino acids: CASSLTSYNEQFF.

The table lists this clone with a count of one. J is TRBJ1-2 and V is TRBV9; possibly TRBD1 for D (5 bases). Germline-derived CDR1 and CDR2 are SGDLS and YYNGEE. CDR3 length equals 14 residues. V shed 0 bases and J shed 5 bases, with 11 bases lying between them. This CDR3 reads CASSVDGGRYGYTF. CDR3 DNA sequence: TGTGCCAGCAGCGTAGACGGGGGGAGGTATGGCTACACCTTC.

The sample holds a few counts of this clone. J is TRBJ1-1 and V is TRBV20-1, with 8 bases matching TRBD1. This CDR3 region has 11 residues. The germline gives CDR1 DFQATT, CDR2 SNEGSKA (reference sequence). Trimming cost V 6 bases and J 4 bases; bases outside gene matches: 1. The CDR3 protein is CSARGLTEAFF. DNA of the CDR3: TGCAGTGCCAGGGGGCTCACTGAAGCTTTCTTT.